A single sample is the source of the 27 T cell receptor beta chains below, sequenced in a study of T cells in Graves' hyperthyroidism and ophthalmopathy. TCR beta CDR3 regions were amplified from RNA transcripts. First-round RT-PCR with HTBI primers amplified the TCR CDR3 region. Via MiXCR, TCRdb re-called the multiplex PCR reads, giving one row per CDR3 protein. The sample shows more than 500,000 distinct CDR3 sequences, approximately 49% of them seen only once. Sequencing was done on a sample of peripheral blood or thyroid tissue (not recorded which). The receptors derive from an adult woman with Graves' disease, either hyperthyroidism or ophthalmopathy (not recorded which).

This clonotype has ten or more counts. This chain uses TRBV9 with TRBJ1-2; maybe TRBD1 (6 bases). Trimming removed 4 bases from V and 7 bases from J, with 11 bases in between. Germline-derived CDR1 and CDR2 are SGDLS and YYNGEE. The CDR3 extends over 12 amino acids. The DNA of the CDR3 is TGTGCCAGCAGCTCACAGGGTTCTGGCTACACCTTC. Protein product: CASSSQGSGYTF. Filled out from reference TRBV9 and TRBJ1-2, the complete variable domain reads DSGVTQTPKHLITATGQRVTLRCSPRSGDLSVYWYQQSLDQGLQFLIQYYNGEERAKGNILERFSAQQFPDLHSELNLSSLELGDSALYFCASSSQGSGYTFGSGTRLTVV.

The gene calls are TRBV3-1 and TRBJ1-5, with no clear D. The germline CDR1 and CDR2 sequences are LGHDT and YNNKEL (reference sequence). The V and J ends lost 0 bases and 7 bases respectively, with 10 bases between them. The CDR3 contains 14 residues. The CDR3 reads CASSQDGRVQPQHF. Written as DNA, the CDR3 is TGTGCCAGCAGCCAAGATGGGAGGGTCCAGCCCCAGCATTTT.

The chain is built from TRBV15 and TRBJ1-1; no definite D call. V gave up 5 bases and J gave up 3 bases, with 19 bases separating them. The CDR3 covers 16 residues. Germline V gene sequence: CDR1 LNHNV, CDR2 YYDKDF (reference sequence). The CDR3 DNA follows: TGTGCCACCAGCCAAGGCGGCCTCGGGTTAGACACTGAAGCTTTCTTT. This gives the protein CATSQGGLGLDTEAFF.

The V call is TRBV4-1, the J call TRBJ2-7, with 11 bases aligning to TRBD2. Germline V gene sequence: CDR1 MGHRA, CDR2 YSYEKL. The CDR3 runs 17 residues. V lost 1 base to trimming and J lost 4 bases; unmatched junction nucleotides: 9. The CDR3 loop reads CASSQGPRLAGTYEQYF. The CDR3, as DNA: TGCGCCAGCAGCCAAGGGCCGAGACTAGCGGGGACTTACGAGCAGTACTTC.

The V and J genes are TRBV10-2 and TRBJ1-3; tentatively, D is TRBD1 (5 bases). V lost 4 bases, J lost 0 bases, and 22 bases lay in between. The V gene's germline CDR1 is WSHSY and CDR2 SAAADI. The CDR3 contains 19 residues. The CDR3 region is CASSARDGRGPRSGNTIYF. CDR3 coding DNA: TGCGCCAGCAGTGCTAGAGATGGGAGGGGCCCCCGCTCTGGAAACACCATATATTTT.

This chain connects TRBV29-1 to TRBJ2-6; D gene uncertain. V lost 6 bases, J lost 4 bases, and 4 bases lay in between. Germline CDR1 and CDR2: SQVTM and ANQGSEA. The CDR3 is made up of 11 amino acids. The CDR3 sequence: CSVQGANVLTF. CDR3 in DNA: TGCAGCGTCCAGGGGGCCAACGTCCTGACTTTC. Combining the CDR3 with reference TRBV29-1 and TRBJ2-6 gives the whole variable domain SAVISQKPSRDICQRGTSLTIQCQVDSQVTMMFWYRQQPGQSLTLIATANQGSEATYESGFVIDKFPISRPNLTFSTLTVSNMSPEDSSIYLCSVQGANVLTFGAGSRLTVL.

The table lists this clonotype with a few counts. The V call is TRBV19, the J call TRBJ2-3; D gene unclear. V shed 5 bases and J shed 4 bases, with 16 bases lying between them. Per germline, CDR1 LNHDA and CDR2 SQIVND (reference sequence). CDR3 length equals 15 residues. As DNA, the CDR3 is TGTGCCAGTAGTTTGAACAGCGCCAGGCCAGATACGCAGTATTTT. Encoded protein: CASSLNSARPDTQYF.

This clonotype was detected many times. The chain links TRBV12-3 or TRBV12-4 to TRBJ2-5; D gene ambiguous. V was trimmed by 6 bases and J by 6 bases, leaving 11 bases between them. The CDR3 runs to 12 residues. DNA for the CDR3: TGTGCCAGCAGGCCCCCCGGAAAGACCCAGTACTTC. Its translation: CASRPPGKTQYF.

The sample holds many counts of this clonotype. V usage is TRBV4-2 and J usage is TRBJ1-4; D ambiguous. This CDR3 is built from 15 residues. In germline, CDR1 is LGHNA, CDR2 YNFKEQ. The ends were cut back, 0 bases at V and 8 bases at J, with 13 bases in the middle. The CDR3 DNA follows: TGTGCCAGCAGCCAAGATACACCATTCGGGGAAAAACTGTTTTTT. This encodes CASSQDTPFGEKLFF.

The chain uses TRBV20-1 and TRBJ2-7, with D unclear. Trimming pared 3 bases from V and 3 bases from J, leaving 6 bases between. Germline assignment: CDR1 DFQATT and CDR2 SNEGSKA (reference sequence). The CDR3 contains 11 residues. CDR3 loop: CSARDLYEQYF. DNA for the CDR3: TGCAGTGCTAGGGACCTCTACGAGCAGTACTTC.

The rearrangement joins TRBV7-8 to TRBJ1-2; D gene uncertain. V shed 5 bases and J shed 8 bases, with 15 bases lying between them. The CDR3 covers 13 residues. The V gene's germline CDR1 is SGHVS and CDR2 FQNEAQ. CDR3 DNA sequence: TGTGCCAGCAGCCCTAGGCGGGTGGACGGCTACACCTTC. Translated, it gives CASSPRRVDGYTF.

This clonotype was recorded many times. The J gene is TRBJ2-5, the V gene TRBV7-9, with D perhaps TRBD1 (5 bases). Germline CDR1 reads SEHNR; CDR2 reads FQNEAQ (reference sequence). V was pared by 0 bases and J by 3 bases, with 8 bases between. This CDR3 has 14 amino acids. CDR3 amino acids: CASSLAGLEETQYF. The CDR3 nucleotides read TGTGCCAGCAGCTTAGCGGGGCTAGAAGAGACCCAGTACTTC.

The DNA of the CDR3 is TGCAGCGTTGAAAAGGGGGACAGGGGGCGAGCCGAAGCTTTCTTT. As protein: CSVEKGDRGRAEAFF. The chain has TRBV29-1 and TRBJ1-1; 12 bases agree with TRBD1. V dropped 2 bases and J dropped 8; count of bases not matched to a gene: 9. The CDR3 has 15 amino acids. Per the germline V gene, CDR1 is SQVTM and CDR2 is ANQGSEA. The full variable domain, completed using reference TRBV29-1 and TRBJ1-1, is SAVISQKPSRDICQRGTSLTIQCQVDSQVTMMFWYRQQPGQSLTLIATANQGSEATYESGFVIDKFPISRPNLTFSTLTVSNMSPEDSSIYLCSVEKGDRGRAEAFFGQGTRLTVV.

This clonotype was observed at least ten times. The chain couples TRBV5-1 to TRBJ2-7, with D perhaps TRBD2 (5 bases). Germline values: CDR1 SGHRS, CDR2 YFSETQ. V lost 6 bases and J 1 base, leaving 11 bases between the germline ends. This CDR3 has 13 amino acids. The CDR3 sequence is CASNEGASYEQYF. As DNA, the CDR3 is TGCGCCAGCAACGAGGGAGCATCCTACGAGCAGTACTTC.

This clonotype was seen only a few times. The genes are TRBV19 and TRBJ1-5; TRBD1 might be the D (5 bases). This CDR3 has 19 residues. Trimming took off 3 bases at V and 5 bases at J, with 26 bases between the two ends. Germline V CDR1 and CDR2: LNHDA, SQIVND (reference sequence). The CDR3 is CASSITAPVGREVDQPQHF. The DNA of the CDR3 is TGTGCCAGTAGTATTACTGCACCTGTGGGCAGGGAGGTAGATCAGCCCCAGCATTTT. Variable domain in full (rest from reference TRBV19 and TRBJ1-5): DGGITQSPKYLFRKEGQNVTLSCEQNLNHDAMYWYRQDPGQGLRLIYYSQIVNDFQKGDIAEGYSVSREKKESFPLTVTSAQKNPTAFYLCASSITAPVGREVDQPQHFGDGTRLSIL.

The V call is TRBV28, the J call TRBJ2-2, with 12 bases lining up with TRBD2. Trimming at V came to 7 bases and at J to 4 bases, leaving 10 bases not matched to a gene. Germline V gives CDR1 MDHEN, CDR2 SYDVKM. The CDR3 contains 17 residues. Here the CDR3 DNA reads TGTGCCAGCACCCCCCCGGCGGGACTAGCGGGCACCGGGGAGCTGTTTTTT. As protein: CASTPPAGLAGTGELFF.

The V call is TRBV7-9, the J call TRBJ2-7; 9 bases map to TRBD1. Germline V gene data show CDR1 as SEHNR and CDR2 as FQNEAQ (reference sequence). CDR3 size: 14 residues. Trimming removed 2 bases from V and 6 bases from J; junction bases left unmatched: 5. The CDR3 sequence is CASSLRQGGAEQYF. For the CDR3, the DNA is TGTGCCAGCAGCTTACGACAGGGGGGGGCCGAGCAGTACTTC.

As to this clonotype: A much bigger clone sits one base away, suggesting this may be a read error. This chain joins TRBV7-2 and TRBJ1-5, with a weak D call TRBD1 (5 bases). The V gene's germline CDR1 is SGHTA and CDR2 FQGNSA. The CDR3 length is 15 residues. V dropped 1 base and J dropped 6 bases, with 13 bases sitting between them. CDR3: CASSLGRRAGQPQHF. The DNA of the CDR3 is TGTGCCAGCAGCTTAGGACGCAGGGCGGGTCAGCCCCAGCATTTT.

CDR3 in amino acids: CASSLSSPEQYF. The CDR3 region has the DNA TGTGCCAGCAGCTTGTCTTCTCCCGAGCAGTACTTC. This chain joins TRBV7-9 and TRBJ2-7; D unclear. Germline CDR1 and CDR2: SEHNR and FQNEAQ (reference sequence). This CDR3 region has 12 residues. The germline V and J ends were trimmed by 3 bases and 6 bases, with 9 bases remaining between them.

The chain joins TRBV7-2 to TRBJ2-2, with 10 nucleotides matching TRBD1. V trimming: 3 bases; J trimming: 10 bases; junction bases outside the gene matches: 8. Germline CDR1 SGHTA, CDR2 FQGNSA. The CDR3 is 15 residues long. CDR3 bases: TGTGCCAGCAGCTTGAGGGACAGGGGTGCGGAGGAGCTGTTTTTT. Protein: CASSLRDRGAEELFF.

The chain combines TRBV2 with TRBJ1-1; D might be TRBD1 (6 bases). V gave up 3 bases and J gave up 4 bases, with 12 bases separating them. The CDR3 has 14 amino acids. Germline CDR1 is SNHLY and CDR2 is FYNNEI. CDR3 loop: CASSDGGVTTEAFF. CDR3 sequence (DNA): TGTGCCAGCAGTGACGGGGGCGTAACCACTGAAGCTTTCTTT.

This clonotype was observed a few times. A clone one base away is much larger, so this may be a read error. The chain joins TRBV9 to TRBJ1-6; D remains ambiguous. V was shortened by 5 bases and J by 8 bases, with 11 bases between the two germline ends. The CDR3 is made up of 13 amino acids. Germline assignment: CDR1 SGDLS and CDR2 YYNGEE. As DNA, the CDR3 is TGTGCCAGCAGTGAAGGGTTCGATTCACCCCTCCACTTT. It encodes CASSEGFDSPLHF.

DNA of the CDR3: TGTGCTCATTACGCGGACAGGATCAATCAGCCCCAGCATTTT. Encoded protein: CAHYADRINQPQHF. The J gene is TRBJ1-5, the V gene TRBV10-3; 7 bases map to TRBD1. This CDR3 spans 14 amino acids. Germline assignment: CDR1 ENHRY and CDR2 SYGVKD.

At least ten counts were recorded for this clonotype. V and J are TRBV28 and TRBJ1-1; D might be TRBD1 (5 bases). The V and J ends lost 6 bases and 1 base respectively, with 12 bases between them. The germline V gene encodes CDR1 MDHEN and CDR2 SYDVKM. The CDR3 runs 14 residues. The CDR3 region has the DNA TGTGCCAGCAGAAGGGGAGGACAGAACACTGAAGCTTTCTTT. Amino acids: CASRRGGQNTEAFF. Looking up the rest from reference TRBV28 and TRBJ1-1 gives the full variable domain: DVKVTQSSRYLVKRTGEKVFLECVQDMDHENMFWYRQDPGLGLRLIYFSYDVKMKEKGDIPEGYSVSREKKERFSLILESASTNQTSMYLCASRRGGQNTEAFFGQGTRLTVV.

Only a few counts were recorded for this clonotype. The chain carries TRBV27 and TRBJ1-1; 9 bases align to TRBD1. The CDR3 covers 13 residues. V dropped 5 bases and J dropped 6; count of bases not matched to a gene: 4. Per the germline V gene, CDR1 is MNHEY and CDR2 is SMNVEV (reference sequence). DNA of the CDR3: TGTGCCAGCAGTATACAGGGGGCCGCTGAAGCTTTCTTT. Its protein is CASSIQGAAEAFF.

V usage is TRBV24-1 and J usage is TRBJ1-2; D is perhaps TRBD1 (5 bases). CDR1 is KGHDR and CDR2 is SFDVKD in the germline V gene. This CDR3 spans 15 amino acids. Trimming cost V 10 bases and J 1 base, with 18 bases left between them. CDR3 in amino acids: CATRGGGAVNYGYTF. CDR3 in DNA: TGTGCCACTCGAGGCGGAGGGGCGGTTAACTATGGCTACACCTTC.

This clonotype was seen repeatedly, ten times or more. The gene calls are TRBV7-3 and TRBJ1-1, with TRBD1 as a possible D gene (5 bases). Germline V gene lookup returns CDR1 SGHTA and CDR2 FQGTGA. V was trimmed by 5 bases and J by 1 base, leaving 8 bases between them. This CDR3 comprises 13 residues. In nucleotides, the CDR3 is TGTGCCAGCAGCACTCAGGGGAACACTGAAGCTTTCTTT. Translated, it gives CASSTQGNTEAFF.